This T cell receptor beta chain appears in the sequencing data of a study of response to subunit inactivated influenza vaccine. Study conclusions and caveats: The authors suggested that few new T cells are recruited per seasonal influenza vaccination.

This clonotype showed up many times. The antigen remains unidentified. The CDR3 consists of 14 residues. Germline V gene lookup returns CDR1 MGHRA and CDR2 YSYEKL. V was clipped by 4 bases and J by 2 bases, with 10 bases between them. MiXCR, run by TCRdb on the RT-PCR reads, gives a single entry per CDR3 protein. The sample records under 850,000 distinct CDR3 sequences, less than 20% being singletons. The chain joins TRBV4-1 to TRBJ2-3, with a possible D match to TRBD1 (6 bases). The sample was PBMCs from blood, taken more than 4 days after vaccination. The sequence was obtained from a man aged 45 to 65 who received an inactivated influenza vaccine. The CDR3 DNA reads as TGCGCCAGCAGCCCACAGGGTACCACAGATACGCAGTATTTT. It encodes CASSPQGTTDTQYF.